Listed below are T cell receptor beta chains from one sample, sequenced in a study of cytomegalovirus exposure and HLA in healthy donors. Data came from immunoSEQ multiplex PCR; TCRdb stores just in-frame clones and leaves some out. The table shows 220,000 or so clones, with 75% occurring only once. The sequenced material came from PBMCs. The receptors shown here come from a woman aged 25 to 39 in good health and CMV-seronegative. Both conserved end residues are part of each CDR3. D genes are given only for firm matches. Clone size is shown for a subset of rows, as once, few, many or a class of expanded clone.

v_call,cdr3_length,j_call,clone_size,d_call,cdr3_nt,cdr3_aa
TRBV11-2,16,TRBJ2-2,NA,NA,TGTGCCAGCAGCTTAGGTCGACTATCAAGGACCGGGGAGCTGTTTTTT,CASSLGRLSRTGELFF
TRBV6-1,13,TRBJ1-1,once,NA,TGTGCCAGCAGTACGACAGCGAACACTGAAGCTTTCTTT,CASSTTANTEAFF
TRBV6-1,14,TRBJ1-4,few,NA,TGTGCCAGCAGTCGAGACTTAACTAATGAAAAACTGTTTTTT,CASSRDLTNEKLFF
TRBV27,16,TRBJ1-1,NA,TRBD1,TGTGCCAGCAGTCTCGGCGGGACAGGGCTGAACACTGAAGCTTTCTTT,CASSLGGTGLNTEAFF
TRBV29-1,12,TRBJ1-2,NA,NA,TGCAGCGTTGAAGGGACAGTCTATGGCTACACCTTC,CSVEGTVYGYTF
TRBV7-3,18,TRBJ2-1,NA,TRBD2,TGTTCCAGCAGCCCCCGCGCTAGCGGGGGGAGATTCCACAATGAGCAGTTCTTC,CSSSPRASGGRFHNEQFF
TRBV6-5,14,TRBJ1-1,NA,NA,TGTGCCAGCAGCGAATACTTTGGGAACACTGAAGCTTTCTTT,CASSEYFGNTEAFF
TRBV11-2,17,TRBJ2-3,once,TRBD2,TGTGCCAGCAGCGGACGTGGACTAGCGGGAGTCTTAGATACGCAGTATTTT,CASSGRGLAGVLDTQYF
TRBV7-2,17,TRBJ1-4,NA,TRBD1,TGTGCCAGCAGCTGGGACAGAACAATTTCAACTAATGAAAAACTGTTTTTT,CASSWDRTISTNEKLFF
TRBV4-2,15,TRBJ2-1,NA,NA,TGTGCCAGCAGCGTCGGGGGTATCTCCTACAATGAGCAGTTCTTC,CASSVGGISYNEQFF
TRBV30,12,TRBJ2-3,NA,TRBD2,TGTGCCTGGAGTGAACAGCGGGGTACGCAGTATTTT,CAWSEQRGTQYF
TRBV28,13,TRBJ2-7,NA,NA,TGTGCCAGCAGTTTAGACAGTACCTACGAGCAGTACTTC,CASSLDSTYEQYF
TRBV5-1,14,TRBJ2-7,NA,NA,TGCGCCAGCAGCCTGGGATTTGCGGTCGACGAGCAGTACTTC,CASSLGFAVDEQYF
TRBV5-6,16,TRBJ1-2,once,NA,TGTGCCAGCAGCTTGAGGCTTATGCGGGGAAACTATGGCTACACCTTC,CASSLRLMRGNYGYTF
TRBV6-5,12,TRBJ1-1,few,NA,TGTGCCAGCAGATTCTCCGGGACTGAAGCTTTCTTT,CASRFSGTEAFF
TRBV19,14,TRBJ2-3,NA,TRBD2,TGTGCCAGTAGTATAGTTGGTAGCGGGAGGGCCCAGTATTTT,CASSIVGSGRAQYF
TRBV6-6,15,TRBJ1-4,NA,TRBD1,TGTGCCAGCAGTTACCCGACAGGGGGTGGGGAAAAACTGTTTTTT,CASSYPTGGGEKLFF
TRBV7-2,15,TRBJ2-1,NA,NA,TGTGCCAGCACCCAAGGGGGAGGGGGCTACAATGAGCAGTTCTTC,CASTQGGGGYNEQFF
TRBV7-9,14,TRBJ1-3,NA,NA,TGTGCCAGCAGCGGGCGGGTGAGCGGAAACACCATATATTTT,CASSGRVSGNTIYF
TRBV6-6,13,TRBJ1-2,once,NA,TGTGCCAGCCACAGGGAGAACTATAGTGGCTACACCTTC,CASHRENYSGYTF
TRBV6-1,17,TRBJ1-5,NA,TRBD1,TGTGCCAGCAGTGAAGCAACCCCCGGAGGGGGCCGTCAGCCCCAGCATTTT,CASSEATPGGGRQPQHF
TRBV18,15,TRBJ1-3,NA,NA,TGTGCCAGCTCACCGGACAGTTCCTCTGGAAACACCATATATTTT,CASSPDSSSGNTIYF
TRBV29-1,13,TRBJ2-3,NA,TRBD2,TGCAGTTCACTAGCGCCGAGCACAGATACGCAGTATTTT,CSSLAPSTDTQYF
TRBV10-2,14,TRBJ2-1,NA,TRBD2,TGCGCCAGCGGTGATAGCGGGGGCGGAAATGAGCAGTTCTTC,CASGDSGGGNEQFF
TRBV5-1,17,TRBJ1-2,NA,TRBD1,TGCGCCAGCGCAGGGACAGGGGGCCCAAGGACTAACTATGGCTACACCTTC,CASAGTGGPRTNYGYTF
TRBV19,13,TRBJ2-5,NA,NA,TGTGCCAGTAGTATATCCGGGAGAGAGACCCAGTACTTC,CASSISGRETQYF
TRBV2,12,TRBJ2-7,NA,NA,TGTGCCAGCAGCGATGACAGCTACGAGCAGTACTTC,CASSDDSYEQYF
TRBV5-1,16,TRBJ2-7,NA,TRBD2,TGCGCCAGCAGCTTGGGGTCGTCGGGGGGGCCATACGAGCAGTACTTC,CASSLGSSGGPYEQYF
TRBV18,15,TRBJ2-1,NA,TRBD2,TGTGCCAGCTCACCGGACAGAGAGGCTAGCGGGAGCAGATTCTTC,CASSPDREASGSRFF
TRBV12-2,17,TRBJ2-6,NA,NA,TGTGCAAGTCGTCCGGACAGGGTAACCTCTGGGGCCAACGTCCTGACTTTC,CASRPDRVTSGANVLTF
TRBV5-1,16,TRBJ2-7,NA,TRBD2,TGCGCCAGCAGCTCGGGAACTAGCGATTACCTCGACGAGCAGTACTTC,CASSSGTSDYLDEQYF
TRBV5-1,14,TRBJ2-1,NA,TRBD2,TGCGCCAGCAGCTCTAGCGGGGGGTACAATGAGCAGTTCTTC,CASSSSGGYNEQFF
TRBV5-5,13,TRBJ2-2,once,NA,TGTGCCAGCAGCTTTCCAGGGTCCGGGGAGCTGTTTTTT,CASSFPGSGELFF
TRBV7-2,14,TRBJ1-2,NA,NA,TGTGCCAGCAGCTCCCTTGACAGGACGAACGGCTACACCTTC,CASSSLDRTNGYTF
TRBV6-5,14,TRBJ2-7,once,TRBD1,TGTGCCACAACAGGCCGGCAGGGGGACTACGAGCAGTACTTC,CATTGRQGDYEQYF
TRBV9,14,TRBJ1-5,NA,NA,TGTGCCAGCCGCCGCGGGGTTAGCAATCAGCCCCAGCATTTT,CASRRGVSNQPQHF
TRBV27,17,TRBJ2-3,NA,TRBD1,TGTGCCAGCAGTTTATACGGGACAGGGGCTAGCACAGATACGCAGTATTTT,CASSLYGTGASTDTQYF
TRBV7-2,16,TRBJ2-1,NA,TRBD1,TGTGCCAGCAGCTTAATAGGACAGGGCAGTTCGGGTGAGCAGTTCTTC,CASSLIGQGSSGEQFF
TRBV7-9,15,TRBJ1-2,NA,NA,TGTGCCAGCAGCTTAGCGTCCGGGGGTAGATATGGCTACACCTTC,CASSLASGGRYGYTF
TRBV12-2,18,TRBJ2-7,few,NA,TGTGCAAGTCGCTTAGTAGATCGCCCGACAGGGGGCTCCTACGAGCAGTACTTC,CASRLVDRPTGGSYEQYF
TRBV27,12,TRBJ1-6,NA,NA,TGTGCCAGCAGCCTTCGGGGGGGGCCCCTCCACTTT,CASSLRGGPLHF
TRBV5-8,13,TRBJ1-1,NA,NA,TGTGCCAGCAGCTTGGTGTGGGGAGGAGGTGCTTTCTTT,CASSLVWGGGAFF
TRBV18,14,TRBJ1-2,once,NA,TGTGCCAGCTCACCCCCATGGGGGGGGGATGGCTACACCTTC,CASSPPWGGDGYTF
TRBV6-6,14,TRBJ2-2,NA,TRBD2,TGTGCCAGCAGGACTAGCGGGAGGACCGGGGAGCTGTTTTTT,CASRTSGRTGELFF
TRBV30,18,TRBJ2-2,NA,TRBD1,TGTGCCTGGAGTGTTCGGAACAGGGGGCTCTTAGGAGGCGGGGAGCTGTTTTTT,CAWSVRNRGLLGGGELFF
TRBV5-6,16,TRBJ2-4,NA,NA,TGTGCCAGCAGCTCGGTCAGGGCAGAAGCCAAAAACATTCAGTACTTC,CASSSVRAEAKNIQYF